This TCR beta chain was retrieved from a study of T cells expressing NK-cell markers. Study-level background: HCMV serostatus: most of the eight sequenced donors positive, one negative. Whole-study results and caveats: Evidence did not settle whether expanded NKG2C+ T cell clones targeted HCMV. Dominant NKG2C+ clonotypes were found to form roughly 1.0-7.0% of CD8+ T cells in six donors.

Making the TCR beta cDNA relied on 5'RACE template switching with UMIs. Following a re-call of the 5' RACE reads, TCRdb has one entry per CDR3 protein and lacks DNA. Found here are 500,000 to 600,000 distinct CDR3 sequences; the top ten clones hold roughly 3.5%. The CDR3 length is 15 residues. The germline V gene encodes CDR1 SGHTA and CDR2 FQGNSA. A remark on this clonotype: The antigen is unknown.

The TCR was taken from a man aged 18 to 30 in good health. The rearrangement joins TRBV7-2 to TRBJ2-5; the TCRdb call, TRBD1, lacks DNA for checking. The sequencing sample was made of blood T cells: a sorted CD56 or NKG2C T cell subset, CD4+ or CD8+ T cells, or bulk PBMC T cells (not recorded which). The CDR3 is CASSLGHRGQETQYF. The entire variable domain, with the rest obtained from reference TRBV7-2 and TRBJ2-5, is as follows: GAGVSQSPSNKVTEKGKDVELRCDPISGHTALYWYRQSLGQGLEFLIYFQGNSAPDKSGLPSDRFSAERTGGSVSTLTIQRTQQEDSAVYLCASSLGHRGQETQYFGPGTRLLVL.